Listed below are T cell receptor beta chains from one sample, sequenced in a study of shared clonotypes between healthy human individuals. Some clones are missing from TCRdb's copy, which holds only in-frame ones; the method was immunoSEQ multiplex PCR. The profile shows about 1 million clones, about 80% of them singletons. Sequencing was performed on memory CD4+ T cells sorted from blood. These receptors were taken from a man between 18 and 29 years old in good health. Each CDR3 is given with its conserved first and last residue. The order of the fields is D gene, V gene, clone size, J gene, CDR3 protein, CDR3 DNA. D genes are given only for firm matches. The size field is filled for only some rows; it gives once, few, many or a size class.

TRBD2	TRBV5-1	.	TRBJ2-2	CASSKAGGDGNTGELFF	TGCGCCAGCAGTAAGGCGGGAGGAGACGGGAACACCGGGGAGCTGTTTTTT
TRBD1	TRBV6-5	.	TRBJ1-2	CASSSLVGQGYGYTF	TGTGCCAGCAGCTCCTTGGTGGGACAGGGCTATGGCTACACCTTC
TRBD2	TRBV7-2	many	TRBJ2-7	CASSQRGGRFVEQYF	TGTGCCAGCAGCCAGCGGGGCGGGAGGTTTGTCGAGCAGTACTTC
TRBD1	TRBV6-5	.	TRBJ1-1	CASSTGGWAEAFF	TGTGCCAGCAGTACAGGGGGTTGGGCTGAAGCTTTCTTT
.	TRBV6-6	.	TRBJ1-3	CASRGGGGSGNTIYF	TGTGCCAGCAGAGGGGGGGGCGGCTCTGGAAACACCATATATTTT
TRBD1	TRBV10-2	.	TRBJ2-1	CASSQITTGLHEQFF	TGCGCCAGCAGCCAAATTACGACAGGGCTTCATGAGCAGTTCTTC
TRBD1	TRBV6-5	once	TRBJ2-7	CASTLRDRGEQYF	TGTGCCAGCACCCTCCGGGACAGGGGCGAGCAGTACTTC
.	TRBV5-6	.	TRBJ2-3	CASEHRDTQYF	TGTGCCAGCGAGCACAGAGATACGCAGTATTTT
.	TRBV28	.	TRBJ1-2	CASSLGLKSRYGYTF	TGTGCCAGCAGTTTGGGACTTAAGTCCCGCTATGGCTACACCTTC
TRBD1	TRBV5-6	.	TRBJ2-5	CASSSGTGFYQETQYF	TGTGCCAGCAGCTCCGGGACAGGGTTCTACCAAGAGACCCAGTACTTC
TRBD1	TRBV10-3	.	TRBJ1-2	CAISELEGADGYTF	TGTGCCATCAGTGAATTGGAGGGGGCGGATGGCTACACCTTC
.	TRBV5-1	.	TRBJ2-1	CASSLAGDYNEQFF	TGCGCCAGCAGCTTGGCGGGGGACTACAATGAGCAGTTCTTC
TRBD1	TRBV11-2	.	TRBJ1-2	CASSLPGQLSGYTF	TGTGCCAGCAGCTTGCCGGGACAGCTTTCTGGCTACACCTTC
TRBD1	TRBV7-9	many	TRBJ1-2	CASSSGTVYGYTF	TGTGCCAGCAGCTCCGGGACAGTATATGGCTACACCTTC
TRBD1	TRBV28	once	TRBJ2-5	CASSLYRGRETQYF	TGTGCCAGCAGTCTCTACAGGGGGCGGGAGACCCAGTACTTC
TRBD1	TRBV7-6	.	TRBJ1-3	CASTRGKANSGNTIYF	TGTGCCAGCACCAGGGGGAAGGCGAACTCTGGAAACACCATATATTTT
.	TRBV5-1	.	TRBJ2-7	CASSFNSYEQYF	TGCGCCAGCAGCTTTAACTCCTACGAGCAGTACTTC
TRBD1	TRBV5-6	.	TRBJ1-5	CASSRTGTGNQPQHF	TGTGCCAGCAGCCGGACCGGGACAGGGAATCAGCCCCAGCATTTT
.	TRBV9	.	TRBJ2-7	CASGWGEQYF	TGTGCCAGCGGGTGGGGCGAGCAGTACTTC
.	TRBV6-1	.	TRBJ2-7	CASSEVHRDEQYF	TGTGCCAGCAGTGAAGTGCACAGGGACGAGCAGTACTTC
.	TRBV5-6	.	TRBJ2-1	CASSLGLYNEQFF	TGTGCCAGCAGCTTGGGACTTTACAATGAGCAGTTCTTC
.	TRBV6-5	few	TRBJ2-5	CASSYSFVETQYF	TGTGCCAGCAGTTACTCGTTCGTAGAGACCCAGTACTTC
TRBD1	TRBV18	once	TRBJ1-3	CASSPKLGQGFSGNTIYF	TGTGCCAGCTCACCGAAGCTGGGACAGGGCTTCTCTGGAAACACCATATATTTT
TRBD1	TRBV29-1	.	TRBJ1-1	CSDQGDTEAFF	TGCAGTGATCAGGGGGACACTGAAGCTTTCTTT
.	TRBV28	.	TRBJ2-7	CASTPSEGGYSYEQYF	TGTGCCAGCACCCCGAGTGAAGGGGGGTACTCCTACGAGCAGTACTTC
TRBD2	TRBV11-2	.	TRBJ2-3	CASSTTSGGATDTQYF	TGTGCCAGCAGCACGACTAGCGGGGGGGCCACAGATACGCAGTATTTT
TRBD2	TRBV5-1	.	TRBJ2-2	CASKRGAPPGELFF	TGCGCCAGCAAGCGGGGGGCGCCGCCCGGGGAGCTGTTTTTT
.	TRBV2	.	TRBJ2-7	CASSELGLGYEQYF	TGTGCCAGCAGTGAATTGGGGCTCGGCTACGAGCAGTACTTC
TRBD1	TRBV5-1	.	TRBJ1-1	CASSPSYRGATEAFF	TGCGCCAGCAGCCCCTCTTACAGGGGAGCCACTGAAGCTTTCTTT